The 10 T cell receptor beta chains presented below share a single source sample, sequenced in a study of cytomegalovirus exposure and HLA in healthy donors. Clones were read by immunoSEQ multiplex PCR, and TCRdb kept only the in-frame ones, dropping some. The sample lists 120,000 or so clones, 90% to 96% occurring once. Sequenced: PBMCs. These receptors all stem from a man younger than 30 in good health and CMV-seronegative.

This clone was seen a single time. The rearrangement links TRBV21-1 to TRBJ2-7; the D segment call TRBD1 is taken from the table without a DNA check. TRBV21-1 represents a pseudogene. The CDR3 extends over 16 amino acids. The CDR3: CASSPVSGQGLYEQYF. In DNA, the CDR3 is TGTGCCAGCAGCCCAGTCTCGGGACAGGGGCTCTACGAGCAGTACTTC.

V and J are TRBV27 and TRBJ1-5; weak D call: TRBD1 (6 bases). Trimming shortened V by 2 bases and J by 7 bases, and 12 bases separated the two germline ends. Looked up from germline, CDR1 is MNHEY and CDR2 is SMNVEV (reference sequence). This CDR3 is 14 amino acids long. CDR3 DNA sequence: TGTGCCAGCAGTTTAGGGGCAGGGGTCCAGCCCCAGCATTTT. Its protein product is CASSLGAGVQPQHF.

This sequence joins TRBV6-1 and TRBJ1-2, with 7 nucleotides matching TRBD1. Germline lookup yields CDR1 MNHNS and CDR2 SASEGT. The CDR3 sequence is 14 residues long. V lost 8 bases and J lost 4; bases outside the gene matches: 10. The CDR3 DNA reads TGTGCCAGCCTAGACAGGGCGACCTCCTATGGCTACACCTTC. It translates to CASLDRATSYGYTF.

V and J are TRBV4-2 and TRBJ2-5; a possible D gene is TRBD1 (6 bases). The germline V gene has CDR1 LGHNA and CDR2 YNFKEQ. Between the trimmed V and J ends, which lost 5 bases and 6 bases, there was a span of 13 bases. This CDR3 region has 13 residues. CDR3 protein: CASSGQDSQTQYF. CDR3 bases: TGTGCCAGCAGCGGTCAGGACAGCCAGACCCAGTACTTC.

This rearrangement joins TRBV7-3 to TRBJ2-1; D possibly corresponds to TRBD2 (6 bases). V lost 0 bases, J lost 5 bases, and 11 bases lay in between. The length of the CDR3 is 15 residues. CDR1 is SGHTA, CDR2 FQGTGA, per germline. This chain's CDR3 is CASSLTGGGNNEQFF. The CDR3 bases are TGTGCCAGCAGCTTAACGGGGGGTGGTAACAATGAGCAGTTCTTC.

CDR3 in DNA: TGTGCCAGCAGTAAGCGCGTAGAAAGGTCTGGAAACACCATATATTTT. Amino acid sequence: CASSKRVERSGNTIYF. The chain is built from TRBV2 and TRBJ1-3; D is ambiguous. The CDR3 has 16 amino acids. From germline, CDR1 is SNHLY and CDR2 FYNNEI. V was shortened by 5 bases and J by 1 base, with 15 bases between the two germline ends.

This rearrangement joins TRBV28 to TRBJ2-2, with D maybe TRBD2 (6 bases). V was shortened by 3 bases and J by 0 bases, with 8 bases between the two germline ends. The CDR3 has 15 residues. Germline V gene data show CDR1 as MDHEN and CDR2 as SYDVKM. CDR3 bases: TGTGCCAGCAGTTTGGGGGGAGCGAACACCGGGGAGCTGTTTTTT. Protein: CASSLGGANTGELFF.

The V call is TRBV4-1, the J call TRBJ2-7; TRBD2 might be the D (5 bases). The V gene lost 3 bases and the J gene lost 4 bases, with 13 bases spanning the gap. The germline gives CDR1 MGHRA, CDR2 YSYEKL. The CDR3 spans 14 residues. The CDR3 reads CASSHRTGDYEQYF. DNA for the CDR3: TGCGCCAGCAGCCACAGGACCGGGGATTACGAGCAGTACTTC.

Only one count was recorded for this clone. V usage is TRBV28 and J usage is TRBJ1-2; 7 bases agree with TRBD1. The junction had 3 bases not matched to a gene; V was cut back by 1 base and J by 4 bases. The CDR3 runs 14 residues. The germline V gene has CDR1 MDHEN and CDR2 SYDVKM. CDR3 in DNA: TGTGCCAGCAGTTTATCGACAGGGTCCTATGGCTACACCTTC. Protein product: CASSLSTGSYGYTF.

The rearrangement uses TRBV25-1 and TRBJ2-1, with TRBD2 identical over 7 bases. With 1 base clipped from V and 4 bases from J, the junction kept 4 bases outside the gene matches. Germline V gives CDR1 MGHDK, CDR2 SYGVNS. The CDR3 is made up of 15 amino acids. CDR3 sequence: CASSELGRDYNEQFF. CDR3 nucleotides: TGTGCCAGCAGTGAATTGGGGAGGGATTACAATGAGCAGTTCTTC.